Each of the 19 T cell receptor beta chains below was sequenced from the same sample in a study of T cell changes during pregnancy in multiple sclerosis. Here immunoSEQ multiplex PCR was the method, and the copy in TCRdb shows in-frame clones only, minus some. The table has approximately 80,000 clones, about 94% seen once. The source was peripheral blood, collected in the second trimester of pregnancy. The receptors derive from a female donor in good health, enrolled as a control in a pregnancy study.

This chain uses TRBV9 with TRBJ1-6, with D maybe TRBD1 (5 bases). With 7 bases removed from V and 9 bases from J, the gap between germline ends came to 20 bases. The CDR3 runs 15 residues. Germline-derived CDR1 and CDR2 are SGDLS and YYNGEE. The CDR3 DNA sequence: TGTGCCAGCGGCCCGGTCGAGGCAGGGCGTTCACCCCTCCACTTT. Protein: CASGPVEAGRSPLHF.

The V gene is TRBV5-1, the J gene TRBJ2-3, with D perhaps matching TRBD1 (6 bases). Germline V gives CDR1 SGHRS, CDR2 YFSETQ. V lost 7 bases to trimming and J lost 2 bases, with 14 bases between them. The CDR3 runs 14 residues. The CDR3 is CASGRQVITDTQYF. Here the CDR3 DNA reads TGCGCCAGCGGAAGACAGGTAATCACAGATACGCAGTATTTT.

This chain uses TRBV6-5 with TRBJ1-2; D call uncertain. Germline loops: CDR1 MNHEY, CDR2 SVGAGI. Between the trimmed V and J ends, which lost 6 bases and 8 bases, there was a span of 16 bases. This CDR3 is built from 13 residues. CDR3 region: CASRTIRQSGYTF. For the CDR3, the DNA is TGTGCCAGCAGAACAATCAGGCAATCGGGCTACACCTTC.

This clone occurred once. V is TRBV5-1 and J is TRBJ1-2, with 9 nucleotides matching TRBD1. J was trimmed by 8 bases and V by 4 bases; bases with no gene match: 6. The germline V gene encodes CDR1 SGHRS and CDR2 YFSETQ. The CDR3 totals 13 residues. The CDR3 protein is CASSEDRGGGYTF. For the CDR3, the DNA is TGCGCCAGCAGCGAGGACAGGGGAGGGGGCTACACCTTC.

V is TRBV13 and J is TRBJ1-3; 10 nucleotides align to TRBD1. The CDR3 sequence is 15 residues long. Germline lookup yields CDR1 PRHDT and CDR2 FYEKMQ (reference sequence). The V segment lost 4 bases and the J segment 8 bases; nucleotides outside the gene matches: 8. The CDR3 sequence: CASSSRYGQGDTIYF. Written as DNA, the CDR3 is TGTGCCAGCAGCTCCCGATACGGACAGGGGGACACCATATATTTT.

The V and J genes are TRBV7-8 and TRBJ2-1; TRBD1 matches 7 bases. Per germline, CDR1 SGHVS and CDR2 FQNEAQ. Losses at the gene ends were 2 bases for V and 0 bases for J; bases not matched to a gene: 13. There are 19 residues in the CDR3. Written as DNA, the CDR3 is TGTGCCAGCAGCTTACTTTCCCGACGACAGGGAAGCTCCTACAATGAGCAGTTCTTC. Its translation: CASSLLSRRQGSSYNEQFF.

The gene calls are TRBV30 and TRBJ2-2; D remains ambiguous. The CDR3 is 14 residues long. V was trimmed by 4 bases and J by 2 bases, leaving 11 bases between them. Germline loops: CDR1 GTSNPN, CDR2 SVGIG (reference sequence). The CDR3 bases are TGTGCCTGGAACGGCAGGATAAACACCGGGGAGCTGTTTTTT. Its translation: CAWNGRINTGELFF. Together with reference TRBV30 and TRBJ2-2, the CDR3 gives the full variable domain: SQTIHQWPATLVQPVGSPLSLECTVEGTSNPNLYWYRQAAGRGLQLLFYSVGIGQISSEVPQNLSASRPQDRQFILSSKKLLLSDSGFYLCAWNGRINTGELFFGEGSRLTVL.

The chain links TRBV19 to TRBJ1-4; 9 nucleotides agree with TRBD1. Germline V CDR1 and CDR2: LNHDA, SQIVND (reference sequence). The V gene end was trimmed by 1 base and the J gene end by 7 bases; junction bases not matched to a gene: 7. This CDR3 region has 16 residues. The CDR3 is CASSIGRQGVGEKLFF. CDR3 coding DNA: TGTGCCAGTAGTATAGGACGACAGGGGGTTGGTGAAAAACTGTTTTTT. Combining the CDR3 with reference TRBV19 and TRBJ1-4 gives the whole variable domain DGGITQSPKYLFRKEGQNVTLSCEQNLNHDAMYWYRQDPGQGLRLIYYSQIVNDFQKGDIAEGYSVSREKKESFPLTVTSAQKNPTAFYLCASSIGRQGVGEKLFFGSGTQLSVL.

The chain recombines TRBV4-1 with TRBJ1-2, with 11 nucleotides matching TRBD1. This CDR3 has 15 residues. Germline V gives CDR1 MGHRA, CDR2 YSYEKL. Losses at the gene ends were 6 bases for V and 1 base for J; bases not matched to a gene: 4. The CDR3 spells CASRRDRGFNYGYTF. The CDR3 DNA sequence: TGCGCCAGCAGAAGGGACAGGGGGTTTAACTATGGCTACACCTTC.

The rearrangement links TRBV7-7 to TRBJ2-2, with D possibly TRBD1 on 6 matching bases. V lost 5 bases and J 3 bases, leaving 13 bases between the germline ends. Germline CDR1 SSHAT, CDR2 FNYEAQ (reference sequence). CDR3 length: 15 residues. As DNA, the CDR3 is TGTGCCAGCAGCCCAGCCGGACAGTACACCGGGGAGCTGTTTTTT. It codes for CASSPAGQYTGELFF. Full variable domain (remainder filled in from reference TRBV7-7 and TRBJ2-2): GAGVSQSPRYKVTKRGQDVTLRCDPISSHATLYWYQQALGQGPEFLTYFNYEAQPDKSGLPSDRFSAERPEGSISTLTIQRTEQRDSAMYRCASSPAGQYTGELFFGEGSRLTVL.

This clone was counted a single time. The J gene is TRBJ1-3, the V gene TRBV6-1, with D perhaps matching TRBD1 (5 bases). The V and J ends lost 2 bases and 0 bases respectively, with 14 bases between them. Germline loops: CDR1 MNHNS, CDR2 SASEGT. The CDR3 has 17 residues. The CDR3 protein is CASSEYGGLSSGNTIYF. As DNA, the CDR3 is TGTGCCAGCAGTGAATATGGGGGACTGAGCTCTGGAAACACCATATATTTT.

The chain links TRBV6-5 to TRBJ1-4, with D uncertain. CDR1 and CDR2 from the germline V gene are MNHEY and SVGAGI. Deletions cut 8 bases from V and 0 bases from J, with 10 bases between. The CDR3 covers 14 residues. Written as DNA, the CDR3 is TGTGCCAGCTCCGATTCTACAACTAATGAAAAACTGTTTTTT. This sequence encodes CASSDSTTNEKLFF.

The chain combines TRBV11-2 with TRBJ1-5; D unresolved. The V gene's germline CDR1 is SGHAT and CDR2 FQNNGV. The CDR3 is 13 residues long. The V end was cut by 5 bases, the J end by 6 bases, with 11 bases between. The CDR3 reads CASSPGSGQPQHF. The CDR3 nucleotides are TGTGCCAGCAGCCCCGGGAGTGGTCAGCCCCAGCATTTT.

The gene calls are TRBV7-2 and TRBJ1-2, with D unclear. Germline-derived CDR1 and CDR2 are SGHTA and FQGNSA. V lost 0 bases and J 2 bases, leaving 4 bases between the germline ends. The CDR3 spans 13 residues. CDR3 sequence (DNA): TGTGCCAGCAGCTTAGCACGGAACTATGGCTACACCTTC. Encoded protein: CASSLARNYGYTF.

This clone appeared once. The V gene is TRBV6-5, the J gene TRBJ1-4; D gene uncertain. The CDR3 is made up of 14 amino acids. The V gene lost 4 bases and the J gene lost 2 bases, with 8 bases spanning the gap. Germline loops: CDR1 MNHEY, CDR2 SVGAGI. CDR3: CASSSPRTNEKLFF. As DNA, the CDR3 is TGTGCCAGCAGTTCCCCCAGGACTAATGAAAAACTGTTTTTT.

V gene TRBV7-6 combines with J gene TRBJ2-7; D possibly corresponds to TRBD1 (5 bases). CDR3 length equals 19 residues. The germline V and J ends were trimmed by 5 bases and 4 bases, with 30 bases remaining between them. CDR1 and CDR2 (germline): SGHVS, FNYEAQ. The CDR3 loop reads CASSHTYSVGSTRAYEQYF. The CDR3 DNA sequence: TGTGCCAGCAGCCACACCTACAGCGTGGGGTCCACCAGGGCTTACGAGCAGTACTTC.

The V gene is TRBV7-8, the J gene TRBJ1-2, with 10 bases identical to TRBD1. The CDR3 runs to 17 residues. The germline gives CDR1 SGHVS, CDR2 FQNEAQ. Trimming at V came to 2 bases and at J to 5 bases, leaving 11 bases not matched to a gene. Written as DNA, the CDR3 is TGTGCCAGCAGCTTAACGAATCCGGGACAGGGGAGGTATGGCTACACCTTC. It codes for CASSLTNPGQGRYGYTF.

The sample holds one count of this clone. This chain links TRBV6-5 with TRBJ1-1, with TRBD1 identical over 9 bases. Trimming took 5 bases from V and 6 from J; bases not matched to a gene: 4. Germline V CDR1 and CDR2: MNHEY, SVGAGI. This CDR3 is built from 13 residues. The CDR3 loop is CASSRGQGPEAFF. The CDR3 DNA reads TGTGCCAGCAGTCGGGGACAGGGCCCTGAAGCTTTCTTT.

This chain connects TRBV19 to TRBJ1-5, with D hard to call. Trimming shortened V by 5 bases and J by 2 bases, and 7 bases separated the two germline ends. CDR1 and CDR2 from the germline V gene are LNHDA and SQIVND (reference sequence). The CDR3 length is 13 residues. The CDR3 nucleotides read TGTGCCAGTAGTGGGCTCGGCAATCAGCCCCAGCATTTT. Translated, it gives CASSGLGNQPQHF.